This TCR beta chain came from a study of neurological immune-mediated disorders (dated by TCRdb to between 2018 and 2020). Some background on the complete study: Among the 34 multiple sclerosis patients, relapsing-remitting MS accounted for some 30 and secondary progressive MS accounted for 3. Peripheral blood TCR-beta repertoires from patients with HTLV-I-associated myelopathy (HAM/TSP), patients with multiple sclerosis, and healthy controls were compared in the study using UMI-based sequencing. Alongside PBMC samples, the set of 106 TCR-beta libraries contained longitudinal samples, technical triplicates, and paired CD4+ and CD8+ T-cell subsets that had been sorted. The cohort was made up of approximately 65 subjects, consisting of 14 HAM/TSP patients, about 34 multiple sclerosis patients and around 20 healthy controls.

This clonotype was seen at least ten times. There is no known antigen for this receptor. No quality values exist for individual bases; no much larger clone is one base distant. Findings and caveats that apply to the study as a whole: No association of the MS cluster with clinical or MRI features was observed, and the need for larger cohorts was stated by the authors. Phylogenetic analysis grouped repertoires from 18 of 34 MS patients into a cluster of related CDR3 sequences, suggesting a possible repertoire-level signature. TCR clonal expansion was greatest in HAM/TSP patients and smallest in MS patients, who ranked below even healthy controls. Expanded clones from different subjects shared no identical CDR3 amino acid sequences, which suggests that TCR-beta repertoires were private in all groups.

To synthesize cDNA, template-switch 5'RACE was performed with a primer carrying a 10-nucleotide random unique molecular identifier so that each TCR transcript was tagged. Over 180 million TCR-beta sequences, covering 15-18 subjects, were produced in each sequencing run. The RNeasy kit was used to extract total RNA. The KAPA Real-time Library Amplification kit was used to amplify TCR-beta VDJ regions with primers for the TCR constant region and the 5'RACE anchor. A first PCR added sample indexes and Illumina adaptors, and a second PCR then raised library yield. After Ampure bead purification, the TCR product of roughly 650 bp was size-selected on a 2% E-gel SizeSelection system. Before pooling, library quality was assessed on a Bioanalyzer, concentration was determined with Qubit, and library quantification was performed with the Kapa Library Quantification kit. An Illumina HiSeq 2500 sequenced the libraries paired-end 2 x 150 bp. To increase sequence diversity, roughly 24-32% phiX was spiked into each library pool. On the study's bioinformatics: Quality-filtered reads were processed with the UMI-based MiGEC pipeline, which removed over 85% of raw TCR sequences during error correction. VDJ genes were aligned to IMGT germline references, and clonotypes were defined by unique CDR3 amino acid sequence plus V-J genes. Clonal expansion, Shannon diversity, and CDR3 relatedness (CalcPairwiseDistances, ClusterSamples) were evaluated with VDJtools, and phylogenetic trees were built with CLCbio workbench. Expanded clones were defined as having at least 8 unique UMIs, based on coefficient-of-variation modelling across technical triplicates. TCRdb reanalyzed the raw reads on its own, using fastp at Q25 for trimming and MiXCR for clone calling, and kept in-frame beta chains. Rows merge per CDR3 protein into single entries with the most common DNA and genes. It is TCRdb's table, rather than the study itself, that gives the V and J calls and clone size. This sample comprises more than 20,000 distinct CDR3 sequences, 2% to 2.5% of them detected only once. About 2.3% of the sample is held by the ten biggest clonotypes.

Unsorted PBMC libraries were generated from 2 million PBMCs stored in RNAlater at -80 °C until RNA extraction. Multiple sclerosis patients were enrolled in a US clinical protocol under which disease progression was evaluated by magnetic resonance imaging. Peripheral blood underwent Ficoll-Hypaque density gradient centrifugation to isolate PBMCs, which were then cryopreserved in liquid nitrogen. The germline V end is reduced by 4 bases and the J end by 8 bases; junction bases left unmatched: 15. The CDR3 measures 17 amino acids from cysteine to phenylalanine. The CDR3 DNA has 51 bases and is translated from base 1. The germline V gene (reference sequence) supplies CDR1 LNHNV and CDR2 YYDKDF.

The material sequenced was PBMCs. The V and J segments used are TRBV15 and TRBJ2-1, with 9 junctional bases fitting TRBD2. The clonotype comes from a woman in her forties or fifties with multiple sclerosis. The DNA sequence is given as TGTGCCACCAGCACCTACTTGGGCGGGGGGGCCCTGGATGAGCAGTTCTTC. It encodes CATSTYLGGGALDEQFF.